The entry that follows covers one T cell receptor beta chain sequence. Residents of around 24 US areas, aged about 18 to 95 years, made up the participants. The data were obtained in a study of blood T cell repertoires in COVID-19. The authors' processing: Estimates of nucleated cell counts were drawn from the amplification of reference gene primers. Sequencing used immunoSEQ multiplex PCR; TCRdb keeps in-frame clones, though not all of them. The DNA was the basis for D and trimming; V, J and clone size are from that table. The data show roughly 140,000 clones, around four fifths seen once. Germline-derived CDR1 and CDR2 are SGDLS and YYNGEE. The CDR3 totals 18 residues. Trimming left V 0 bases short and J 0 bases short, with 16 bases between.

This rearrangement joins TRBV9 to TRBJ1-3, with D perhaps TRBD1 (5 bases). The TCR originated in a woman aged 40 to 50 who had recovered from COVID-19. The sample taken for sequencing was PBMCs or T cells enriched from blood (not recorded which). CDR3 loop: CASSVDPTGDHSGNTIYF. CDR3 nucleotide sequence: TGTGCCAGCAGCGTAGACCCGACGGGGGACCACTCTGGAAACACCATATATTTT.